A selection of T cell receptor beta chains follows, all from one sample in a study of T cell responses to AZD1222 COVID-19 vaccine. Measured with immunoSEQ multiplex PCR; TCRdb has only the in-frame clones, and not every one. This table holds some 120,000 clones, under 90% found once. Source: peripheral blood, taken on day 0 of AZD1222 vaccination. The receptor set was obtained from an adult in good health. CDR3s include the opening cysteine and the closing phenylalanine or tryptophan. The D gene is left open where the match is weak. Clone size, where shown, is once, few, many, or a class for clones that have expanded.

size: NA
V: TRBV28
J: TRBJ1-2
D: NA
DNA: TGTGCCAGCAGTTATCAGGGGTCAAATGGCTACACCTTC
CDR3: CASSYQGSNGYTF

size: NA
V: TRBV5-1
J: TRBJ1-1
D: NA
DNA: TGCGCCAGCAGCCCGGGGGCATACCTTAGGAACACTGAAGCTTTCTTT
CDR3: CASSPGAYLRNTEAFF

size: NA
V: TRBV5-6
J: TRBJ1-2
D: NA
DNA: TGTGCCAGCAGACCCAACATCGGCCAATATGGCTACACCTTC
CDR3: CASRPNIGQYGYTF

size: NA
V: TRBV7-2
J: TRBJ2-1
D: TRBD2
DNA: TGTGCCAGCAGCTTAGTGGGCGGGAGCGATGAGCAGTTCTTC
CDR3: CASSLVGGSDEQFF

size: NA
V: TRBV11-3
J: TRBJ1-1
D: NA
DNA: TGTGCCAGCAGCTTGTACGGACCGAACACTGAAGCTTTCTTT
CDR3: CASSLYGPNTEAFF

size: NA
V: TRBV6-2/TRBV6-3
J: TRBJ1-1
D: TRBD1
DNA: TGTGCCAGCAGTTACCTTGGACAGGGGATAGGGACTGAAGCTTTCTTT
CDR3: CASSYLGQGIGTEAFF

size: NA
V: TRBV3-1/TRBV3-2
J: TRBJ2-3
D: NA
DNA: TGTGCCAGCAGCCAAGATTTGGATACGCAGTATTTT
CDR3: CASSQDLDTQYF

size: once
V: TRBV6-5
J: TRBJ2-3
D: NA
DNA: TGTGCCAGCAGCCTAACAGGGTTCACAGATACGCAGTATTTT
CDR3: CASSLTGFTDTQYF

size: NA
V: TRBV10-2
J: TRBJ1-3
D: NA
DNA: TGCGCCAACCCGGGACAAGCTGGAAACACCATATATTTT
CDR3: CANPGQAGNTIYF

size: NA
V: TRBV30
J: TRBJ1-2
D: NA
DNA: TGTGCCTGGAGTGTGGGCAACAACTATGGCTACACCTTC
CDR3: CAWSVGNNYGYTF

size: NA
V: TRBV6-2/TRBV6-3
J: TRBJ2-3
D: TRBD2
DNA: TGTGCCAGCAGCCACCAGGCTAGCGGGGAAGATACGCAGTATTTT
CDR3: CASSHQASGEDTQYF

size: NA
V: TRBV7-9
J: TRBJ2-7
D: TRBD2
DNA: TGTGCCAGCAGCAGACGGACTAGCGGGACCCTCCTCGTTTACGAGCAGTACTTC
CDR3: CASSRRTSGTLLVYEQYF

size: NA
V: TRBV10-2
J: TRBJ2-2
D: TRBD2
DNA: TGCGCCAGCAGTGGGACTAGCGGGAGTACCGGGGAGCTGTTTTTT
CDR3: CASSGTSGSTGELFF

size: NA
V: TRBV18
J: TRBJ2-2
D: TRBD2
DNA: TGTGCCAGCTCACCTGTAAGAAGAGCGGGGTTCACCGGGGAGCTGTTTTTT
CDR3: CASSPVRRAGFTGELFF

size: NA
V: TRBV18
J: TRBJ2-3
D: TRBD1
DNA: TGTGCCAGCTCACCGGGACAGGGCACAGATACGCAGTATTTT
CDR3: CASSPGQGTDTQYF

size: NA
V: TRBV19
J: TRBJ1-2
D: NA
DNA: TGTGCCAGTAGGGAGATGGGAATAGCCCGCGGCTACACCTTC
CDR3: CASREMGIARGYTF

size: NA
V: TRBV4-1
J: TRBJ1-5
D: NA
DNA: TGCGCCAGCAGCCAAGACATTAATCAGCCCCAGCATTTT
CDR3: CASSQDINQPQHF

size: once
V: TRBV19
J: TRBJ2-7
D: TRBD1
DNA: TGTGCCAGTAGTTCACCTCGACAGGGGGCGGCCTACGAGCAGTACTTC
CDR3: CASSSPRQGAAYEQYF

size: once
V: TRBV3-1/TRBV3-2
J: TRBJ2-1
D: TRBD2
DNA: TGTGCCAGCAGCCGCCTAGCGGGGATCTCCTACAATGAGCAGTTCTTC
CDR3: CASSRLAGISYNEQFF

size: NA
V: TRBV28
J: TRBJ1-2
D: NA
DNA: TGTGCCAGCAGAACGACAGGCCAGCCCTATGGCTACACCTTC
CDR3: CASRTTGQPYGYTF

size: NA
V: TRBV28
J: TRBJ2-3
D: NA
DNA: TGTGCCAGCAGTTTCCATTGGGAGACACCGAGCACAGATACGCAGTATTTT
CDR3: CASSFHWETPSTDTQYF

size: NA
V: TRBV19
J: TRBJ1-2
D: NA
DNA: TGTGCCAGTAATGAGGGATTCAATGGCTACACCTTC
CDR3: CASNEGFNGYTF

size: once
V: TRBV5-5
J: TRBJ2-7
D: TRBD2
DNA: TGTGCCAGCAGCTTGTTCTTCCCGGGAGGCCAGTACTTC
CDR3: CASSLFFPGGQYF

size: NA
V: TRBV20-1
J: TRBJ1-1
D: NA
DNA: TGCAGTGTCAGAGGGGCCACTGAAGCTTTCTTT
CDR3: CSVRGATEAFF

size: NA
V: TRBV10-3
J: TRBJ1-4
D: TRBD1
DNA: TGTGCCATCAGTGATGGGACAGTTGAAAAACTGTTTTTT
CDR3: CAISDGTVEKLFF

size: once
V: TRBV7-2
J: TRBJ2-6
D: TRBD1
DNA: TGTGCCAGCAGCAGACGGGACAGGGATTACGGGGCCAACGTCCTGACTTTC
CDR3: CASSRRDRDYGANVLTF

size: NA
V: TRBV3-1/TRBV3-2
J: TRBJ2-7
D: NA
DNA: TGTGCCAGCAGCTTTTCAGGGACGGACGAGCAGTACTTC
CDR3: CASSFSGTDEQYF

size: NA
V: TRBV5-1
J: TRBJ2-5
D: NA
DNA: TGCGCCAGCAGCCGGACAGCGTACCAAGAGACCCAGTACTTC
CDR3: CASSRTAYQETQYF

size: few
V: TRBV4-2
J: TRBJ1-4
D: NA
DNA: TGTGCCAGCGGACTACAGGGAGGGGGTGAAAAACTGTTTTTT
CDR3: CASGLQGGGEKLFF